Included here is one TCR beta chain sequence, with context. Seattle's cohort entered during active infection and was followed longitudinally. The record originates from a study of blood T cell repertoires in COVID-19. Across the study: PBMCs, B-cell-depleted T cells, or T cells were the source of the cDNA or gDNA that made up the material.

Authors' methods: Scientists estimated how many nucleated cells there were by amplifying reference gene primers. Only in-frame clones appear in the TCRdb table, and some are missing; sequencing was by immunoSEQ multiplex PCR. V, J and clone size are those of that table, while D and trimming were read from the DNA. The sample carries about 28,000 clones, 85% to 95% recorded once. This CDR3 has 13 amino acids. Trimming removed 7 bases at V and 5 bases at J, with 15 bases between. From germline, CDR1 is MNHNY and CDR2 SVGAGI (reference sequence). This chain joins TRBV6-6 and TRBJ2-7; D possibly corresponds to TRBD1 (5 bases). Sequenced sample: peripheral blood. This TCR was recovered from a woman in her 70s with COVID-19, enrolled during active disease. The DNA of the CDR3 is TGTGCCAGCACCTCCCCGACAGAAAACGAGCAGTACTTC. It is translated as CASTSPTENEQYF.